The entry below describes one TCR beta chain. Trimming took 5 bases from V and 0 from J, leaving 7 bases between them. The CDR3 runs 13 residues. Germline V gives CDR1 LNHDA, CDR2 SQIVND (reference sequence). The unsorted libraries were produced from 2 million PBMCs held at -80 C. This specimen belongs to a study of neurological immune-mediated disorders. A single record per CDR3 protein comes from TCRdb applying MiXCR to the 5' RACE reads. The data contain about 60,000 distinct CDR3 sequences, 4% to 5.5% of them singletons. Sequenced sample: PBMCs. This chain links TRBV19 with TRBJ1-2; D is undetermined. This clonotype originated in a man in his fifties with multiple sclerosis. In DNA, the CDR3 is TGTGCCAGTAGTGAGGAGCCTAACTATGGCTACACCTTC. Its protein is CASSEEPNYGYTF.